This T cell receptor (beta chain) was recovered during a study of T cells in Graves' hyperthyroidism and ophthalmopathy (dated by TCRdb to between 2017 and 2020). About the investigation overall: Peripheral blood samples were taken at the time of initial diagnosis, prior to any treatment. To identify TCR V-J signatures that set the groups apart, the researchers used a discovery cohort of about a hundred patients, made up of under 45 with Graves' ophthalmopathy and around 58 with stable Graves' hyperthyroidism. Prospective prediction of ophthalmopathy was tested in an independent validation cohort of fewer than 20 hyperthyroidism patients and some 17 patients who later progressed to ophthalmopathy. For training and testing, the 80 to 100 patients in the discovery cohort were randomly divided in a 7:3 ratio. In about 6 Graves' hyperthyroidism patients, the study also compared T-cell repertoires from thyroid tissue with T-cell repertoires from blood. After blood sampling, hyperthyroidism patients were treated with methimazole at a starting dose of 30 mg daily, and ophthalmopathy patients were treated with high-dose intravenous methylprednisolone. TCR Vbeta CDR3 sequencing of roughly 140 peripheral blood samples (43 ophthalmopathy, roughly 72 hyperthyroidism and roughly 17 progressor patients) is reported in the paper. The study at large found these results: In validation, progression to ophthalmopathy was predicted by the model with roughly 69% sensitivity and under 85% specificity, a median of around 5.9 months before onset. Sample size was not statistically predetermined, and investigators were not blinded to group allocation. In cross-validation, a model built on a 13 V-J signature told ophthalmopathy apart from stable hyperthyroidism with just under 90% sensitivity and around 81% specificity, and in testing the same model reached 80%/75%. Most expanded thyroid clonotypes (frequency above 0.001) were also detected in blood, a finding suggesting that blood repertoires may reflect thyroid immune responses.

Stable Graves' hyperthyroidism was defined as no progression to ophthalmopathy during 18 months of follow-up. Hyperthyroidism patients were newly diagnosed, with disease duration under 2 months, and aged 18 to 65 years. Exclusion was applied to patients with uncontrolled infections, other autoimmune diseases, pregnancy or lactation. Diagnoses were established on the basis of clinical symptoms, serum thyroxine and TRAb, thyroid ultrasound, and orbital computed tomography. PBMCs were separated from 10 ml of fresh peripheral blood using Ficoll-Paque density gradient centrifugation. Trizol reagent was used to extract total RNA, and RNA quality was then checked on an Agilent 2100 Bioanalyzer. The germline ends are 5 bases apart after V is trimmed by 8 bases and J by 0 bases. CDR1 and CDR2 are drawn from the germline V gene (reference sequence): SEHNR, FQNEAQ. Its CDR3 holds 11 amino acids, cysteine through phenylalanine. The only DNA kept is the CDR3, 33 bases in frame from the first base.

TCR beta CDR3 regions were amplified from RNA transcripts. A first-round RT-PCR of the TCR CDR3 used the HTBI primer set with the Qiagen OneStep RT-PCR kit. The libraries were constructed in a second round of multiplex PCR and then size-selected and purified. Libraries were sequenced paired-end with 100 bp reads on an Illumina HiSeq2000. Turning to the authors' computational methods: SOAPnuke was used to process the raw data, removing reads that contained adapters or uncalled bases, had a mean Phred below 15, or lacked an exact match to the constant primer or identifier. COPE v1.2.5 was used to merge high-quality paired reads, and clonotypes were defined as unique nucleotide sequences. MiTCR v1.1 was used to align the clonotypes against IMGT TRBV, TRBD and TRBJ reference segments. The analysis was restricted to V-J combinations with a frequency above 0.0001, which together covered 99% to 99.2% of the repertoires. The TCS score was defined as the ratio of F50 (clonal expansion) to E x V (chaos), calculated using BLOSUM62-based TCRdist between CDR3 peptides within each V-J. Welch's t-statistics and random forest reduced some 510 V-J features to 10 to 15, which were used in a naive Bayes classifier (R e1071). The public reads were reprocessed in TCRdb via fastp at Q25 and MiXCR, keeping in-frame beta chains. CDR3 protein sequences are deduplicated, and each keeps its most common genes and DNA. In this record, the V and J calls reflect TCRdb's handling and not the investigators' own analysis. The sample data list hundreds of thousands of distinct CDR3 sequences, and about 14% of these were observed just once. The top ten clonotypes cover 20% to 25% of the sample.

In this sample, this clonotype turned up many times. Its antigen remains undetermined. No per-base quality is available; no much larger clone lies one base away. The sequenced material came from blood. The sequence came from a woman younger than 45 with Graves' hyperthyroidism. Recombination linked TRBV7-9 to TRBJ2-7; the D gene is unclear. At the DNA level, the sequence is TGTGCCAGCGGTAGCTCCTACGAGCAGTACTTC. This translates into CASGSSYEQYF.